This T cell receptor (beta chain) appears in the sequencing data of a study of shared clonotypes between healthy human individuals. Study-level information: With ages of 18 to 49, the donors were a couple of women and three men. Study conclusions and caveats: Sequencing depth was a factor that was expected to affect clonotype sharing among donors. Few donors restricted represented genetic and exposure-history diversity.

The protocol was immunoSEQ multiplex PCR, while the TCRdb copy is restricted to in-frame clones and leaves out a portion. The table has 2 million to 2.5 million clones, approximately 95% seen once. On this clone itself: What it binds is not known.

This CDR3 spans 15 amino acids. Between the trimmed V and J ends, which lost 4 bases and 2 bases, there was a span of 13 bases. The V gene's germline CDR1 is LNHDA and CDR2 SQIVND (reference sequence). Division of CD4+ cells produced a CD45RA+ naive subset and a CD45RA-negative memory subset. The specimen was naive CD4+ T cells sorted from blood. Subset described: CD45RA+ positively selected. The TCR originated in a man aged 18 to 29 in good health. The chain uses TRBV19 and TRBJ2-3; possibly TRBD2 for D (5 bases). CDR3 nucleotides: TGTGCCAGTAGTAGACTAAATCTTGACACAGATACGCAGTATTTT. Translated, it gives CASSRLNLDTDTQYF. Supplemented by reference TRBV19 and TRBJ2-3, the full variable domain reads DGGITQSPKYLFRKEGQNVTLSCEQNLNHDAMYWYRQDPGQGLRLIYYSQIVNDFQKGDIAEGYSVSREKKESFPLTVTSAQKNPTAFYLCASSRLNLDTDTQYFGPGTRLTVL.